Listed here are 14 T cell receptor beta chains from one sample, sequenced in a study of T cells in localized non-small cell lung cancer. Method: immunoSEQ multiplex PCR; TCRdb's copy keeps in-frame clones and lacks some. The table has 31,000 or so clones, 80% to 90% seen once; the top ten hold 10%. The material was peripheral blood, obtained before any cancer treatment. The receptors shown here come from a woman aged 35-75 years with stage I lung adenocarcinoma.

The chain combines TRBV6-5 with TRBJ1-1; D uncertain. V was cut by 2 bases and J by 4 bases, with 11 bases left in between. The CDR3 covers 14 residues. CDR1 is MNHEY, CDR2 SVGAGI, per germline. This chain's CDR3 is CASSYESAFTEAFF. In DNA form, the CDR3 reads TGTGCCAGCAGTTACGAATCGGCATTCACTGAAGCTTTCTTT.

The chain employs TRBV28 and TRBJ2-7; D may be TRBD1 (5 bases). The V gene's germline CDR1 is MDHEN and CDR2 SYDVKM. Trimming removed 3 bases at V and 0 bases at J, with 12 bases between. The CDR3 runs to 15 residues. CDR3: CASSLRDRFSYEQYF. CDR3 nucleotide sequence: TGTGCCAGCAGTTTGAGAGACAGATTCTCCTACGAGCAGTACTTC. Using reference TRBV28 and TRBJ2-7 for the parts outside the CDR3, the full variable domain is DVKVTQSSRYLVKRTGEKVFLECVQDMDHENMFWYRQDPGLGLRLIYFSYDVKMKEKGDIPEGYSVSREKKERFSLILESASTNQTSMYLCASSLRDRFSYEQYFGPGTRLTVT.

The chain uses TRBV5-1 and TRBJ2-3; 8 nucleotides match TRBD2. CDR3 length equals 15 residues. The trim removed 4 bases at V and 5 bases at J, leaving 9 bases unmatched. The V gene's germline CDR1 is SGHRS and CDR2 YFSETQ. CDR3 coding DNA: TGCGCCAGCAGCCGCCCGGGACTAGGCGGAGATACGCAGTATTTT. Translation: CASSRPGLGGDTQYF.

In DNA, the CDR3 is TGTGCCAGCAGTTTGGGTACCGGCACTCAGCCCCAGCATTTT. This encodes CASSLGTGTQPQHF. The V gene is TRBV28, the J gene TRBJ1-5, with D hard to call. Germline V gene sequence: CDR1 MDHEN, CDR2 SYDVKM. V gave up 3 bases and J gave up 6 bases, with 12 bases separating them. The CDR3 is 14 amino acids.

The gene calls are TRBV28 and TRBJ2-1, with D maybe TRBD2 (5 bases). CDR3 size: 11 residues. V lost 5 bases to trimming and J lost 10 bases, with 9 bases between them. Germline-derived CDR1 and CDR2 are MDHEN and SYDVKM. CDR3 nucleotides: TGTGCCAGCAGTGTGAGGGTCGAGCAGTTCTTC. This gives the protein CASSVRVEQFF.

The chain is built from TRBV7-6 and TRBJ2-7, with 9 bases matching TRBD1. The germline V gene has CDR1 SGHVS and CDR2 FNYEAQ. J gave up 1 base and V 5 bases, and 3 bases lay outside the gene matches. The CDR3 length is 14 residues. CDR3 DNA: TGTGCCAGCAGCCCCGGGACAGGGTCCTACGAGCAGTACTTC. Translated: CASSPGTGSYEQYF.

The rearrangement uses TRBV29-1 and TRBJ2-1, with 12 bases that match TRBD2. Germline V gene sequence: CDR1 SQVTM, CDR2 ANQGSEA. Trimming at V came to 7 bases and at J to 8 bases, leaving 9 bases not matched to a gene. The CDR3 covers 14 residues. The CDR3 bases are TGCAGCGGCGGACTAGCGGGAAGCGGGGATGAGCAGTTCTTC. Protein: CSGGLAGSGDEQFF.

CDR3 sequence: CASSYVGHGLAFF. The CDR3 DNA reads as TGTGCCAGCAGTTACGTGGGACACGGATTGGCTTTCTTT. The chain employs TRBV6-5 and TRBJ1-1; D is possibly TRBD1 (6 bases). CDR3 length equals 13 residues. The germline V gene has CDR1 MNHEY and CDR2 SVGAGI. V shed 2 bases and J shed 11 bases, with 15 bases lying between them.

This chain uses TRBV28 with TRBJ1-2, with 8 bases lining up with TRBD1. Looked up from germline, CDR1 is MDHEN and CDR2 is SYDVKM. V gave up 2 bases and J gave up 8 bases; unmatched junction bases: 16. The CDR3 consists of 17 residues. CDR3 sequence reads: CASSLKAGGALLGGYTF. DNA of the CDR3: TGTGCCAGCAGTTTAAAGGCAGGGGGCGCCCTTCTCGGGGGCTACACCTTC.

The V and J genes are TRBV7-6 and TRBJ2-3, with D hard to call. V lost 0 bases and J lost 5, with 6 bases in between. This CDR3 has 13 amino acids. Per the germline V gene, CDR1 is SGHVS and CDR2 is FNYEAQ. CDR3 sequence: CASSLARIDTQYF. The CDR3, as DNA: TGTGCCAGCAGCTTAGCTAGAATAGATACGCAGTATTTT.

This sequence joins TRBV28 and TRBJ1-2, with D possibly TRBD1 on 6 matching bases. CDR1 is MDHEN and CDR2 is SYDVKM in the germline V gene. The germline V and J ends were trimmed by 5 bases and 0 bases, with 10 bases remaining between them. The CDR3 sequence is 14 residues long. CDR3 nucleotide sequence: TGTGCCAGCAGTCGGACAGAAGCTAACTATGGCTACACCTTC. This translates into CASSRTEANYGYTF.

This clone came up a few times. This chain connects TRBV28 to TRBJ2-7; a possible D gene is TRBD1 (6 bases). Germline-derived CDR1 and CDR2 are MDHEN and SYDVKM. The CDR3 totals 14 residues. V was shortened by 2 bases and J by 1 base, with 9 bases between the two germline ends. CDR3 coding DNA: TGTGCCAGCAGTTTAAGGACAGAATCCTACGAGCAGTACTTC. This codes for CASSLRTESYEQYF. Based on the CDR3 plus reference TRBV28 and TRBJ2-7, the full variable domain is DVKVTQSSRYLVKRTGEKVFLECVQDMDHENMFWYRQDPGLGLRLIYFSYDVKMKEKGDIPEGYSVSREKKERFSLILESASTNQTSMYLCASSLRTESYEQYFGPGTRLTVT.

The V gene is TRBV29-1, the J gene TRBJ2-7; 9 bases are a match to TRBD1. Per germline, CDR1 SQVTM and CDR2 ANQGSEA. The CDR3 spans 13 residues. The V gene end was trimmed by 6 bases and the J gene end by 5 bases; junction bases not matched to a gene: 8. Here the CDR3 reads CSVPGQGTHEQYF. The CDR3 DNA reads as TGCAGCGTGCCCGGACAGGGGACCCACGAGCAGTACTTC.

The chain joins TRBV5-1 to TRBJ2-1, with D possibly called TRBD1 or TRBD2 (5 bases each). From germline, CDR1 is SGHRS and CDR2 YFSETQ. V gave up 2 bases and J gave up 6 bases, with 15 bases separating them. The CDR3 totals 15 residues. In nucleotides, the CDR3 is TGCGCCAGCAGCTTCGGTGGGACCGTTAGCAATGAGCAGTTCTTC. It translates to CASSFGGTVSNEQFF.